This paragraph reports one T cell receptor beta chain. Antigen unknown. Only in-frame clones appear in the TCRdb table, and some are missing; sequencing was by immunoSEQ multiplex PCR. The sample lists some 21,000 clones, around 89% occurring once. The CDR3 is 15 residues long. The germline V and J ends were trimmed by 0 bases and 4 bases, with 11 bases remaining between them. Germline CDR1 SGHAT, CDR2 FQNNGV. These data are taken from a study of T cells after posttransplantation cyclophosphamide. Control samples came 1 year after myeloablative marrow transplants with methotrexate plus calcineurin inhibitor. The study's findings and limits: Donor CD8+ memory clones often dominated recipient blood repertoires at later times. Skin or GI-infiltrating T cells shared few TRB sequences with blood. TRB clonality was highly associated with recipient CMV seropositivity and reactivation.

This clonotype was sampled from a female patient in her 30s who received an allogeneic stem cell transplant from an unrelated donor, was CMV-positive, and had acute and chronic GVHD. These T cells may partly come from the graft donor. The rearrangement joins TRBV11-2 to TRBJ2-3, with D unclear. Here the sequenced sample was PBMCs, taken just over 350 days after allogeneic stem cell transplant with calcineurin inhibitor and methotrexate. The CDR3 DNA reads TGTGCCAGCAGCTTAGATGGGCTGGGCGCAGATACGCAGTATTTT. Translated, it gives CASSLDGLGADTQYF.